This T cell receptor beta chain emerged from a study of T cells in Graves' hyperthyroidism and ophthalmopathy. This clonotype was observed a handful of times. This sample holds PBMCs from 10 ml fresh peripheral blood. From RNA transcripts, TCR beta CDR3 regions were amplified. The TCR CDR3 first-round RT-PCR relied on the HTBI primer set. In TCRdb, the multiplex PCR reads were re-called with MiXCR into one record per CDR3 protein. The sample carries under 800,000 distinct CDR3 sequences, 11% to 15% recorded once. The receptor comes from a woman aged 18 to 35 with Graves' hyperthyroidism. The sample was blood.

The CDR3 DNA is TGTGCCAGCAGTGAATGGGTGCGAGTTACCAGGACAGGGTTCCGCGGCAATCAGCCCCAGCATTTT. This gives the protein CASSEWVRVTRTGFRGNQPQHF. The chain is built from TRBV6-1 and TRBJ1-5; 8 bases are a match to TRBD1. The CDR3 is 22 amino acids. Per germline, CDR1 MNHNS and CDR2 SASEGT. Trimming took 2 bases from V and 2 from J; bases not matched to a gene: 23.